These T cell receptor beta chains were read from a single sample in a study of blood T cell repertoires in COVID-19. The table came from immunoSEQ multiplex PCR; TCRdb's copy has only in-frame clones and leaves some out. The sample lists 150,000 or so clones; roughly 80% were seen once. Sequencing was performed on peripheral blood. These receptors came from a human donor in a cohort sampled during active COVID-19. Each CDR3 is given without its conserved first and last residue. Fields, in order: V gene, D gene, CDR3 protein. D genes are given only for firm matches.

V: TRBV10-3; D: TRBD1; CDR3: AIRGTGQSYEQY
V: TRBV5-4; D: NA; CDR3: ASSLSALGGDTQY
V: TRBV5-1; D: NA; CDR3: ASSPDSSNTEAF
V: TRBV18; D: TRBD1; CDR3: ASRSRGSSYEQY
V: TRBV10-3; D: NA; CDR3: AISEGTSNYGYT
V: TRBV6-5; D: TRBD1; CDR3: ASNQNYRGKAEAF
V: TRBV4-1; D: TRBD1; CDR3: ASSRTGDPRNEQF
V: TRBV6-6; D: TRBD2; CDR3: ASSGTSGYNEQF
V: TRBV19; D: NA; CDR3: ASSIGAGTNEKLF
V: TRBV6-1; D: NA; CDR3: ASSGQRPFATDTQY
V: TRBV7-2; D: NA; CDR3: ASSSGTLTHEQY
V: TRBV9; D: NA; CDR3: ASSRGGNMNTEAF
V: TRBV9; D: NA; CDR3: ASSVAAGGGYT
V: TRBV14; D: TRBD1; CDR3: ASSPTGFRYEQY
V: TRBV10-3; D: NA; CDR3: AISEWAELAKNIQY
V: TRBV3-1/TRBV3-2; D: TRBD2; CDR3: ASSQVGGDYNEQF
V: TRBV10-3; D: TRBD1; CDR3: ATLGLTGDSGNTIY
V: TRBV19; D: TRBD1; CDR3: ASSSTGGLTGELF
V: TRBV10-3; D: NA; CDR3: AISELDSGTEAF
V: TRBV6-2/TRBV6-3; D: TRBD1; CDR3: ASSRQGPTEAF
V: TRBV10-3; D: NA; CDR3: AISEGLSSGNTIY
V: TRBV5-1; D: NA; CDR3: ASSLVLTAADTVDTQY
V: TRBV19; D: TRBD2; CDR3: ASTAGGVGYYNEQF
V: TRBV5-4; D: TRBD2; CDR3: ASSLRLAGANEQY